These 4 T cell receptor beta chains were sequenced from one sample in a study of blood T cell repertoires in COVID-19. TCRdb's copy holds only in-frame clones and misses some; the assay was immunoSEQ multiplex PCR. Of under 450,000 clones listed, around four fifths were seen once; the top ten hold about 5%. The sequenced sample was PBMCs or T cells enriched from blood (not recorded which). These receptors originate from a woman in her forties or fifties who had recovered from COVID-19.

The chain combines TRBV12-3 or TRBV12-4 with TRBJ2-1; TRBD1 agrees at 10 bases. Unmatched junction bases numbered 4, after V lost 6 bases and J lost 8 bases. This CDR3 is built from 13 residues. The CDR3 here is CASRAGTGDEQFF. The CDR3 bases are TGTGCCAGCAGAGCCGGGACAGGGGATGAGCAGTTCTTC.

This clone has only a few counts. The V call is TRBV3-1 (or the pseudogene TRBV3-2), the J call TRBJ1-1; 10 nucleotides line up with TRBD1. Trimming took 1 base from V and 1 from J; bases not matched to a gene: 3. The CDR3 totals 16 residues. Germline-derived CDR1 and CDR2 are LGHDT and YNNKEL (reference sequence). CDR3 protein: CASSQAGTGANTEAFF. CDR3 DNA: TGTGCCAGCAGCCAAGCCGGGACAGGGGCGAACACTGAAGCTTTCTTT.

This clone was seen once. V is TRBV3-1 (or the pseudogene TRBV3-2) and J is TRBJ2-5; 9 bases fit TRBD2. The V gene end was trimmed by 1 base and the J gene end by 5 bases; junction bases not matched to a gene: 14. The CDR3 contains 18 residues. CDR1 is LGHDT and CDR2 is YNNKEL in the germline V gene (reference sequence). The CDR3 loop reads CASSQGLAGNKREETQYF. The CDR3 DNA sequence: TGTGCCAGCAGCCAAGGGCTAGCGGGGAACAAGAGAGAGGAGACCCAGTACTTC.

The table lists this clone with a few counts. The V and J genes are TRBV7-2 and TRBJ1-4, with 9 nucleotides matching TRBD1. CDR3 size: 15 residues. Germline V gene data show CDR1 as SGHTA and CDR2 as FQGNSA. V lost 2 bases, J lost 8 bases, and 6 bases stayed unmatched. As DNA, the CDR3 is TGTGCCAGCAGCTTATTGGGACAGGGTGAGGAAAAACTGTTTTTT. Translation: CASSLLGQGEEKLFF.